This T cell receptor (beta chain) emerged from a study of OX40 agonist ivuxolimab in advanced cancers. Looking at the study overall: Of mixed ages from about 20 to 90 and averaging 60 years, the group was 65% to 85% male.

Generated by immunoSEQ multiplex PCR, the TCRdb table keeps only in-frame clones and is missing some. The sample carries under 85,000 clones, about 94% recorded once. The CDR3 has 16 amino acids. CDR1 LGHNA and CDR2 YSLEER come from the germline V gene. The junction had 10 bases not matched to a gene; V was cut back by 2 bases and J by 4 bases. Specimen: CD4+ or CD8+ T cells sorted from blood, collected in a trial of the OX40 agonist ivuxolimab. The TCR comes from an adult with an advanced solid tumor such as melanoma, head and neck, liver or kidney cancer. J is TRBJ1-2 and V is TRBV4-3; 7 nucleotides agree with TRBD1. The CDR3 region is CASSQLAGQYFYGYTF. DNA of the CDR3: TGCGCCAGCAGCCAATTGGCGGGACAGTACTTCTATGGCTACACCTTC.